This TCR beta chain derives from a study of blood T cells in healthy people across ages. Study-wide results and caveats: It was not possible, with unsorted PBMCs, to conclusively compare naive and antigen-experienced cells.

Staff drew roughly 10 milliliters of peripheral blood from each donor. This clonotype occurred many times. No antigen is known for it. PCR was performed a second time for about 6 to 11 cycles using a sample-barcoded 5' primer and a J-beta primer mix. TCRdb passed the 5' RACE reads through MiXCR, listing each CDR3 protein once. This table holds 600,000 or so distinct CDR3 sequences, about 30% found once. The clonotype comes from a woman older than 75 in good health. The source material was blood.

CDR3 protein: CASSIRQRNSNQPQHF. The CDR3 nucleotides read TGCGCCAGCAGCATCAGACAGCGTAATAGCAATCAGCCCCAGCATTTT. This sequence joins TRBV4-1 and TRBJ1-5; D might be TRBD1 (5 bases). The CDR3 is made up of 16 amino acids. Germline loops: CDR1 MGHRA, CDR2 YSYEKL. Trimming removed 5 bases at V and 0 bases at J, with 14 bases between.